This T cell receptor beta chain was obtained from a study of T-cell reconstitution after alpha-beta-depleted transplantation in children. This clonotype appeared a few times. The germline gives CDR1 SGHTA, CDR2 FQGNSA. The CDR3 extends over 15 amino acids. V lost 4 bases to trimming and J lost 3 bases, with 14 bases between them. Molecular barcoding with unique molecular identifiers was used for the TCRbeta library. From the PCR reads, TCRdb called clonotypes with MiXCR, one entry per CDR3 protein. The repertoire holds over 550,000 distinct CDR3 sequences, with roughly a tenth as singletons. Sequencing was performed on PBMCs from the stem cell graft donor, taken from the stem cell graft. The TCR comes from a human donor who donated a stem cell graft to a child with acute myeloid leukemia. The chain combines TRBV7-2 with TRBJ2-3; D is unresolved. CDR3: CASSSSLMRTDTQYF. The CDR3 DNA follows: TGTGCCAGCAGCTCCTCCCTTATGAGGACAGATACGCAGTATTTT.